These 26 T cell receptor beta chains were all obtained from the same sample, sequenced in a study of T-cell memory formation after mild COVID-19. TCRdb reanalysed the 5' RACE reads using MiXCR and keeps one entry per CDR3 protein. The top ten clones hold about 22% of a sample with more than 350,000 distinct CDR3 sequences, about 17% of them seen once. What was sequenced was PBMCs or a T cell subset sorted from them (not recorded which). These receptors were obtained from a man younger than 35 who had mild COVID-19 (a few samples of this study predate the infection). Cell type and time point are not known.

This clonotype was recorded at least ten times. Sequence at one end of the junction differs from germline and may be a read error. This CDR3 is CASSFSRQETQYF. The CDR3 DNA follows: TGTGCCAGCAGCTTCTCTAGACAAGAGACCCAGTACTTC. This sequence joins TRBV5-1 and TRBJ2-5; D ambiguous. This CDR3 is built from 13 residues. Germline CDR1 and CDR2: SGHRS and YFSETQ.

This clonotype was observed a handful of times. The CDR3: CASSSSGGQLYNEQFF. The CDR3 region has the DNA TGTGCCAGCAGCTCCTCGGGGGGCCAACTCTACAATGAGCAGTTCTTC. The chain links TRBV5-4 to TRBJ2-1; D may be TRBD2 (7 bases). V was shortened by 3 bases and J by 3 bases, with 16 bases between the two germline ends. Germline CDR1 is SGHNT and CDR2 is YYREEE (reference sequence). The CDR3 consists of 16 residues.

The chain couples TRBV5-1 to TRBJ2-7, with 7 bases that match TRBD2. Per germline, CDR1 SGHRS and CDR2 YFSETQ. V gave up 0 bases and J gave up 11 bases; unmatched junction bases: 11. CDR3 size: 14 residues. The chain's CDR3 is CASSLARGTDVKYF. The CDR3 DNA reads as TGCGCCAGCAGCTTGGCGCGGGGGACGGACGTAAAGTACTTC. The whole variable domain, remainder taken from reference TRBV5-1 and TRBJ2-7, is KAGVTQTPRYLIKTRGQQVTLSCSPISGHRSVSWYQQTPGQGLQFLFEYFSETQRNKGNFPGRFSGRQFSNSRSEMNVSTLELGDSALYLCASSLARGTDVKYFGPGTRLTVT.

V is TRBV12-3 or TRBV12-4 and J is TRBJ1-2; D is perhaps TRBD1 (6 bases). There are 13 residues in the CDR3. V lost 3 bases and J lost 6, with 11 bases in between. The CDR3 bases are TGTGCCAGCAGTTTGAGGACAGCGGATGGCTACACCTTC. It is translated as CASSLRTADGYTF.

The V and J genes are TRBV7-2 and TRBJ2-4, with D maybe TRBD1 (5 bases). The germline V gene has CDR1 SGHTA and CDR2 FQGNSA. CDR3 size: 14 residues. V lost 3 bases, J lost 6 bases, and 12 bases lay in between. This chain's CDR3 is CASSFGRALNIQYF. CDR3 coding DNA: TGTGCCAGCAGCTTTGGCAGGGCCCTAAACATTCAGTACTTC. The whole variable domain, remainder taken from reference TRBV7-2 and TRBJ2-4, is GAGVSQSPSNKVTEKGKDVELRCDPISGHTALYWYRQSLGQGLEFLIYFQGNSAPDKSGLPSDRFSAERTGGSVSTLTIQRTQQEDSAVYLCASSFGRALNIQYFGAGTRLSVL.

The chain joins TRBV7-9 to TRBJ2-2; D call uncertain. Germline lookup yields CDR1 SEHNR and CDR2 FQNEAQ (reference sequence). The V gene lost 0 bases and the J gene lost 4 bases, with 15 bases spanning the gap. CDR3 length: 17 amino acids. The CDR3, as DNA: TGTGCCAGCAGCTTAGCGCAATGGACCCGCGCCACCGGGGAGCTGTTTTTT. Its translation is CASSLAQWTRATGELFF.

This clonotype appeared many times. The rearrangement links TRBV5-1 to TRBJ2-3; 7 nucleotides agree with TRBD1. The CDR3 is made up of 16 amino acids. V shed 4 bases, J shed 10 bases, and the junction held 18 bases outside the gene matches. CDR1 SGHRS and CDR2 YFSETQ come from the germline V gene. The CDR3 reads CASSPQGVGAQIPQYF. In DNA, the CDR3 is TGCGCCAGCAGCCCTCAGGGGGTCGGGGCACAGATACCGCAGTATTTT.

The genes are TRBV11-2 and TRBJ2-5; 7 bases map to TRBD2. The CDR3 covers 16 residues. Germline V gene lookup returns CDR1 SGHAT and CDR2 FQNNGV. The V and J ends lost 1 base and 5 bases, in that order; junction bases with no gene match: 10. In DNA, the CDR3 is TGTGCCAGCAGCTTAGGGGTGGGAGGGTTAGAGGAGACCCAGTACTTC. It yields the protein CASSLGVGGLEETQYF. The complete variable domain, with remaining parts taken from reference TRBV11-2 and TRBJ2-5, reads EAGVAQSPRYKIIEKRQSVAFWCNPISGHATLYWYQQILGQGPKLLIQFQNNGVVDDSQLPKDRFSAERLKGVDSTLKIQPAKLEDSAVYLCASSLGVGGLEETQYFGPGTRLLVL.

The genes are TRBV12-3 or TRBV12-4 and TRBJ2-1, with D possibly called TRBD1 or TRBD2 (5 bases each). The CDR3 extends over 12 amino acids. V shed 3 bases and J shed 8 bases, with 8 bases lying between them. The chain's CDR3 is CASSFQGDEQFF. The CDR3 DNA sequence: TGTGCCAGCAGTTTCCAGGGAGATGAGCAGTTCTTC.

The rearrangement links TRBV7-9 to TRBJ2-4, with TRBD2 identical over 8 bases. V gave up 4 bases and J gave up 16 bases; unmatched junction bases: 12. Germline V gene lookup returns CDR1 SEHNR and CDR2 FQNEAQ (reference sequence). This CDR3 has 13 residues. The CDR3 protein is CASSWTGGKVGYF. In nucleotides, the CDR3 is TGTGCCAGCAGCTGGACGGGGGGGAAAGTAGGATACTTC.

The V gene is TRBV27, the J gene TRBJ2-7; D uncertain. Germline lookup yields CDR1 MNHEY and CDR2 SMNVEV (reference sequence). Trimming removed 8 bases from V and 4 bases from J, with 3 bases in between. This CDR3 spans 9 amino acids. CDR3 nucleotide sequence: TGTGCCAGCGGGTACGAGCAGTACGTC. Translation: CASGYEQYV.

This clonotype occurred a few times. The chain links TRBV6-2 or TRBV6-3 to TRBJ2-3; D is unclear. V was clipped by 2 bases and J by 3 bases, with 9 bases between them. CDR3 length equals 14 residues. CDR1 is MNHEY, CDR2 SVGEGT, per germline. This CDR3 reads CASSYPSRTDTQYF. The DNA for the CDR3 is TGTGCCAGCAGTTACCCGTCTAGGACAGATACGCAGTATTTT.

The chain joins TRBV5-1 to TRBJ2-3; TRBD1 or TRBD2 may be the D gene (5 bases each). The CDR3 length is 16 residues. The germline V and J ends were trimmed by 1 base and 2 bases, with 14 bases remaining between them. Germline V CDR1 and CDR2: SGHRS, YFSETQ. CDR3 sequence reads: CASSLTPVGTTDTQYF. DNA for the CDR3: TGCGCCAGCAGCTTGACACCGGTGGGGACCACAGATACGCAGTATTTT. The full variable domain, with the rest looked up from reference TRBV5-1 and TRBJ2-3, is KAGVTQTPRYLIKTRGQQVTLSCSPISGHRSVSWYQQTPGQGLQFLFEYFSETQRNKGNFPGRFSGRQFSNSRSEMNVSTLELGDSALYLCASSLTPVGTTDTQYFGPGTRLTVL.

The chain uses TRBV12-3 or TRBV12-4 and TRBJ1-2, with TRBD1 matching 9 bases. This CDR3 has 14 amino acids. After removal of 5 bases from V and 6 bases from J, the junction contained 7 bases not matched to a gene. The CDR3 here is CASSRPGTGNGYTF. The DNA of the CDR3 is TGTGCCAGCAGTCGCCCCGGGACAGGGAATGGCTACACCTTC.

The chain carries TRBV7-9 and TRBJ2-2; unclear D gene. This CDR3 is built from 13 residues. Germline lookup yields CDR1 SEHNR and CDR2 FQNEAQ (reference sequence). Trimming took off 2 bases at V and 6 bases at J, with 7 bases between the two ends. CDR3 region: CASSLFRSGELFF. Here the CDR3 DNA reads TGTGCCAGCAGCTTATTCAGGTCCGGGGAGCTGTTTTTT.

The genes are TRBV5-1 and TRBJ2-7, with unresolved D. Deletions cut 5 bases from V and 3 bases from J, with 6 bases between. Germline V gene lookup returns CDR1 SGHRS and CDR2 YFSETQ. The CDR3 spans 11 residues. In DNA, the CDR3 is TGCGCCAGCAGTCCCCACTACGAGCAGTACGTC. This gives the protein CASSPHYEQYV.

A few counts support this clonotype. J is TRBJ2-7 and V is TRBV19; unclear D gene. Germline-derived CDR1 and CDR2 are LNHDA and SQIVND (reference sequence). This CDR3 spans 15 amino acids. Between the trimmed V and J ends, which lost 8 bases and 3 bases, there was a span of 20 bases. The CDR3 sequence: CASPRRQRIIYEQYV. CDR3 DNA: TGTGCCAGTCCTCGGCGGCAGCGCATTATCTACGAGCAGTACGTC.

This clonotype was counted a few times. The V and J genes are TRBV20-1 and TRBJ2-3; no clear D gene. The CDR3 length is 13 residues. Germline V gene lookup returns CDR1 DFQATT and CDR2 SNEGSKA (reference sequence). CDR3 in amino acids: CRLYGSFRDTQYF. The CDR3 nucleotides are TGCAGGCTCTACGGCTCTTTCCGAGATACGCAGTATTTT.

V is TRBV7-2 and J is TRBJ2-7; D might be TRBD1 or TRBD2, each matching 5 bases. Trimming stripped 4 bases from V and 2 bases from J, with 15 bases between. Germline CDR1 is SGHTA and CDR2 is FQGNSA. This CDR3 spans 15 amino acids. DNA of the CDR3: TGTGCCAGCAGCTACTTGGGGGTTCCGGCCTACGAGCAGTACTTC. Residues: CASSYLGVPAYEQYF.

This clonotype showed up just a few times. The chain employs TRBV6-2 or TRBV6-3 and TRBJ2-3; TRBD2 matches at 8 bases. Germline V gives CDR1 MNHEY, CDR2 SVGEGT. This CDR3 has 15 residues. With 2 bases clipped from V and 4 bases from J, the junction kept 5 bases outside the gene matches. CDR3 loop: CASSYLLAESDTQYF. CDR3 in DNA: TGTGCCAGCAGTTACCTACTAGCGGAGTCAGATACGCAGTATTTT.

This rearrangement joins TRBV7-2 to TRBJ2-3, with TRBD2 matching 9 bases. V shed 2 bases, J shed 2 bases, and the junction held 2 bases outside the gene matches. Germline V gene lookup returns CDR1 SGHTA and CDR2 FQGNSA. This CDR3 region has 15 residues. The DNA of the CDR3 is TGTGCCAGCAGCTTAATAGCGGGGGTCACAGATACGCAGTATTTT. Protein sequence: CASSLIAGVTDTQYF.

A few counts support this clonotype. The rearrangement uses TRBV4-1 and TRBJ1-5; D gene unclear. CDR3 length equals 15 residues. The ends were cut back, 8 bases at V and 3 bases at J, with 17 bases in the middle. Germline lookup yields CDR1 MGHRA and CDR2 YSYEKL. The CDR3 sequence: CASGRTPNPNQPQHF. The CDR3 DNA sequence: TGCGCCAGCGGCCGGACTCCTAACCCCAATCAGCCCCAGCATTTT.

The V gene is TRBV20-1, the J gene TRBJ1-4, with 7 bases matching TRBD1. The CDR3 runs to 15 residues. With 4 bases clipped from V and 1 base from J, the junction kept 6 bases outside the gene matches. Germline V gene sequence: CDR1 DFQATT, CDR2 SNEGSKA (reference sequence). CDR3 in DNA: TGCAGTGCTAACCCCAGGGGGGGAACTAATGAAAAACTGTTTTTT. The encoded protein is CSANPRGGTNEKLFF.

There are a few counts of this clonotype. The chain has TRBV4-3 and TRBJ2-2; TRBD2 agrees at 11 bases. CDR3 length equals 18 residues. Trimming cost V 3 bases and J 4 bases; bases outside gene matches: 10. Germline CDR1 reads LGHNA; CDR2 reads YSLEER. Here the CDR3 DNA reads TGCGCCAGCAGCCAGGATCGAGGCCTAGCGGGGGGCACCGGGGAGCTGTTTTTT. Translating gives CASSQDRGLAGGTGELFF.

This clonotype has just one count. This chain links TRBV6-5 with TRBJ1-1; D unresolved. The germline V and J ends were trimmed by 5 bases and 7 bases, with 11 bases remaining between them. The CDR3 loop spans 12 amino acids. Germline CDR1 is MNHEY and CDR2 is SVGAGI. CDR3: CASSLRDHEAFF. The DNA of the CDR3 is TGTGCCAGCAGTCTCAGAGACCATGAAGCTTTCTTT.

This clonotype occurred a few times. The chain couples TRBV7-9 to TRBJ2-7; possibly TRBD2 for D (6 bases). The CDR3 loop spans 15 amino acids. The germline V gene has CDR1 SEHNR and CDR2 FQNEAQ (reference sequence). The ends were cut back, 0 bases at V and 6 bases at J, with 15 bases in the middle. CDR3 in DNA: TGTGCCAGCAGCTTAGCGCTATGGGAGGCGGGCGAGCAGTACTTC. Protein sequence: CASSLALWEAGEQYF. Looking up the rest from reference TRBV7-9 and TRBJ2-7 gives the full variable domain: DTGVSQNPRHKITKRGQNVTFRCDPISEHNRLYWYRQTLGQGPEFLTYFQNEAQLEKSRLLSDRFSAERPKGSFSTLEIQRTEQGDSAMYLCASSLALWEAGEQYFGPGTRLTVT.